One and the same sample provided the 10 T cell receptor beta chains below, sequenced in a study of blood T cells in healthy people across ages. Next came a second PCR, run for roughly 6 to 11 cycles, which used a sample-barcoded 5' primer along with a J-beta primer mix. TCRdb re-analysed the 5' RACE reads in MiXCR, keeping a single row per CDR3 protein. The sample consists of roughly 2 million distinct CDR3 sequences, less than 50% of them appearing once. Sequences were obtained from blood. All receptors derive from a woman aged 40 to 50 in good health.

The chain links TRBV10-3 to TRBJ2-1; no definite D call. Germline V lookup: CDR1 ENHRY, CDR2 SYGVKD. The CDR3 loop spans 12 amino acids. Trimming removed 3 bases at V and 5 bases at J, with 5 bases between. The CDR3 reads CAISERDNEQFF. The DNA for the CDR3 is TGTGCCATCAGTGAAAGGGACAATGAGCAGTTCTTC.

J is TRBJ1-2 and V is TRBV7-9, with 7 bases that match TRBD1. The CDR3 runs 15 residues. Germline CDR1 is SEHNR and CDR2 is FQNEAQ (reference sequence). The J segment lost 3 bases and the V segment lost 5 bases, leaving 9 bases of the junction unmatched. The CDR3: CASSPVGGQYYGYTF. CDR3 bases: TGTGCCAGCAGCCCCGTTGGGGGACAGTACTATGGCTACACCTTC.

Remarks on this clonotype: A read error may be the cause here, since a much bigger clone is one base away. The CDR3 DNA sequence: TGTGCCAGCAGTTCCAGCGGGGGGGCCACAGATACGCGGTATTTT. Protein: CASSSSGGATDTRYF. V usage is TRBV12-3 or TRBV12-4 and J usage is TRBJ2-3, with TRBD2 matching over 10 bases. The CDR3 runs 15 residues.

The V call is TRBV24-1, the J call TRBJ2-3; D may match TRBD1 or TRBD2 (5 bases each). Germline lookup yields CDR1 KGHDR and CDR2 SFDVKD. Trimming shortened V by 4 bases and J by 2 bases, and 15 bases separated the two germline ends. The CDR3 covers 16 residues. The CDR3 DNA reads as TGTGCCACCAGTGACCCGAGAGGGGCTCTCACAGATACGCAGTATTTT. This gives the protein CATSDPRGALTDTQYF.

This clonotype was detected a few times. DNA of the CDR3: TGCAGTGTGAGGGGGCCAGGGTACGAGCAGTACTTC. It codes for CSVRGPGYEQYF. The chain recombines TRBV20-1 with TRBJ2-7; 7 bases map to TRBD1. Trimming at V came to 7 bases and at J to 4 bases, leaving 7 bases not matched to a gene. This CDR3 is built from 12 residues. Looked up from germline, CDR1 is DFQATT and CDR2 is SNEGSKA (reference sequence).

The V call is TRBV2, the J call TRBJ1-6; 8 bases match TRBD1. Germline CDR1 and CDR2: SNHLY and FYNNEI. This CDR3 region has 15 residues. Trimming cost V 4 bases and J 7 bases; bases outside gene matches: 6. The CDR3 protein is CASSGRTGLNSPLHF. DNA of the CDR3: TGTGCCAGCAGTGGGCGGACAGGGCTAAATTCACCCCTCCACTTT. The whole variable domain, filled in from reference TRBV2 and TRBJ1-6, reads EPEVTQTPSHQVTQMGQEVILRCVPISNHLYFYWYRQILGQKVEFLVSFYNNEISEKSEIFDDQFSVERPDGSNFTLKIRSTKLEDSAMYFCASSGRTGLNSPLHFGNGTRLTVT.

This sequence joins TRBV6-6 and TRBJ2-4; D gene ambiguous. The J call may be mistaken, given a closer DNA end match to TRBJ2-7. Germline V gene lookup returns CDR1 MNHNY and CDR2 SVGAGI (reference sequence). The CDR3 covers 13 residues. The CDR3 region has the DNA TGTGCCAGCAGCATTCAGCCAATCTACGAGCAGTACTTC. Its protein is CASSIQPIYEQYF.

This clonotype was recorded once. The chain employs TRBV6-2 or TRBV6-3 and TRBJ2-7, with D tentatively TRBD1 (7 bases). The J call may not be correct, given that the DNA end is closer to TRBJ2-4. The CDR3 consists of 17 residues. Germline V gives CDR1 MNHEY, CDR2 SVGEGT. The CDR3 protein is CASSYPFSAGGSDIQYF. The CDR3 DNA is TGTGCCAGCAGTTACCCCTTTAGTGCAGGGGGGTCGGACATTCAGTACTTC.

For this clonotype: The junction departs from the called germline gene at one end, perhaps through a read error. CDR3 sequence: CACSWDQETQYF. CDR3 DNA: TGTGCCTGCAGCTGGGACCAAGAGACCCAGTACTTC. The chain carries TRBV7-2 and TRBJ2-5; no firm D call. CDR3 length: 12 residues. The germline V gene encodes CDR1 SGHTA and CDR2 FQGNSA.

The chain has TRBV21-1 and TRBJ1-4; the table's D call, TRBD1, was not checked against the DNA. TRBV21-1 is listed as a pseudogene. The CDR3 contains 14 residues. The CDR3 region is CAGSIGGPNEKLFF. CDR3 sequence (DNA): TGTGCCGGCAGCATCGGGGGCCCTAACGAAAAACTGTTTTTT.